Below are 20 T cell receptor beta chains sequenced from a single sample in a study of T cell repertoires in cytomegalovirus infection. MiXCR was run by TCRdb on the reads, yielding one entry per CDR3 protein. The data show hundreds of thousands of distinct CDR3 sequences, with roughly a quarter seen just once and under 8.5% held by the top ten. The sequenced sample was CD8+ T cells from PBMCs. These receptors came from a human donor in good health (CMV status not recorded). Some clones in this sample may be carry-over from other donors' samples.

In this sample, this clonotype turned up a few times. The V call is TRBV28, the J call TRBJ2-3; TRBD2 agrees at 11 bases. Germline CDR1 MDHEN, CDR2 SYDVKM. The CDR3 contains 16 residues. J gave up 2 bases and V 6 bases, and 7 bases lay outside the gene matches. The CDR3 reads CASRPTSGGFTDTQYF. CDR3 DNA sequence: TGTGCCAGCAGACCCACTAGCGGGGGCTTCACAGATACGCAGTATTTT. Variable domain in full (rest from reference TRBV28 and TRBJ2-3): DVKVTQSSRYLVKRTGEKVFLECVQDMDHENMFWYRQDPGLGLRLIYFSYDVKMKEKGDIPEGYSVSREKKERFSLILESASTNQTSMYLCASRPTSGGFTDTQYFGPGTRLTVL.

This clonotype has at least ten counts. The J gene is TRBJ2-5, the V gene TRBV7-9; D call uncertain. Trimming pared 4 bases from V and 5 bases from J, leaving 8 bases between. CDR3 length: 12 residues. The V gene's germline CDR1 is SEHNR and CDR2 FQNEAQ (reference sequence). The CDR3 region has the DNA TGTGCCAGCAGCTCTATTGGGGAGACCCAGTACTTC. This translates into CASSSIGETQYF.

This clonotype came up many times. The CDR3 region has the DNA TGTGCCAGCAGCTTAGAAGCAGGAACTTCTGAAGCTTTCTTT. It encodes CASSLEAGTSEAFF. V is TRBV7-8 and J is TRBJ1-1, with D hard to call. Trimming stripped 1 base from V and 6 bases from J, with 12 bases between. The CDR3 loop spans 14 amino acids. Germline lookup yields CDR1 SGHVS and CDR2 FQNEAQ.

The sample holds many counts of this clonotype. CDR3 in amino acids: CASSPSGGPNEQFF. The CDR3 DNA is TGTGCCAGCAGCCCTAGCGGGGGGCCCAATGAGCAGTTCTTC. The chain recombines TRBV7-6 with TRBJ2-1; 11 nucleotides line up with TRBD2. This CDR3 region has 14 residues. V was clipped by 5 bases and J by 6 bases; unmatched bases: 3. The germline gives CDR1 SGHVS, CDR2 FNYEAQ.

This clonotype was counted ten times or more. The chain uses TRBV7-9 and TRBJ2-1, with D unresolved. The germline gives CDR1 SEHNR, CDR2 FQNEAQ (reference sequence). The CDR3 consists of 12 residues. V lost 1 base and J lost 10, with 8 bases in between. The CDR3 here is CASSLGGKEQFF. The CDR3 DNA is TGTGCCAGCAGCTTAGGGGGAAAAGAGCAGTTCTTC.

This clonotype was observed many times. J is TRBJ2-5 and V is TRBV7-9; TRBD2 matches at 12 bases. CDR3 length: 16 residues. The V segment lost 4 bases and the J segment 2 bases; nucleotides outside the gene matches: 5. Germline V gives CDR1 SEHNR, CDR2 FQNEAQ (reference sequence). CDR3 in amino acids: CASSSALAGGQETQYF. The CDR3, as DNA: TGTGCCAGCAGCTCCGCCCTAGCGGGGGGGCAAGAGACCCAGTACTTC.

This clonotype showed up many times. This rearrangement joins TRBV6-2 or TRBV6-3 to TRBJ1-5; D remains unclear. Trimming took 7 bases from V and 7 from J, leaving 20 bases between them. CDR3 size: 15 residues. In germline, CDR1 is MNHEY, CDR2 SVGEGT. CDR3 nucleotides: TGTGCCAGCACTCCGTTCCGGTCTCAGGAACAGCCCCAGCATTTT. It specifies CASTPFRSQEQPQHF.

This clonotype was detected a few times. The chain has TRBV19 and TRBJ2-2; the D call may be TRBD1 or TRBD2 (5 bases each). The CDR3 sequence is 15 residues long. The germline gives CDR1 LNHDA, CDR2 SQIVND (reference sequence). Trimming stripped 3 bases from V and 3 bases from J, with 11 bases between. The CDR3 region has the DNA TGTGCCAGTAGTATTCAGGGACCCTACACCGGGGAGCTGTTTTTT. It yields the protein CASSIQGPYTGELFF.

This clonotype appeared a few times. V is TRBV6-2 or TRBV6-3 and J is TRBJ2-5; unclear D gene. Germline loops: CDR1 MNHEY, CDR2 SVGEGT. CDR3 length: 14 amino acids. V lost 6 bases and J 1 base, leaving 12 bases between the germline ends. The chain's CDR3 is CASRYPARQETQYF. In DNA form, the CDR3 reads TGTGCCAGCAGATACCCCGCCCGCCAAGAGACCCAGTACTTC.

This clonotype was seen repeatedly, ten times or more. The V and J genes are TRBV7-8 and TRBJ2-7, with 11 positions matching TRBD1. CDR1 and CDR2 (germline): SGHVS, FQNEAQ. Losses at the gene ends were 4 bases for V and 2 bases for J; bases not matched to a gene: 4. The CDR3 length is 15 residues. CDR3 sequence reads: CASSSGTGGPYEQYV. As DNA, the CDR3 is TGTGCCAGCAGCTCCGGGACAGGGGGACCCTACGAGCAGTACGTC.

The chain uses TRBV28 and TRBJ2-7; D might be TRBD1 or TRBD2, each matching 5 bases. Per germline, CDR1 MDHEN and CDR2 SYDVKM. This CDR3 region has 15 residues. V was trimmed by 5 bases and J by 3 bases, leaving 17 bases between them. As DNA, the CDR3 is TGTGCCAGCAGTCCCATCCTCCGGGACCTCTACGAGCAGTACGTC. As protein: CASSPILRDLYEQYV.

This clonotype came up a few times. The V and J genes are TRBV28 and TRBJ1-3; D is undetermined. The germline V and J ends were trimmed by 1 base and 0 bases, with 10 bases remaining between them. Germline V lookup: CDR1 MDHEN, CDR2 SYDVKM. The CDR3 is 16 amino acids. CDR3 in DNA: TGTGCCAGCAGTTTATTACGGATTAGCTCTGGAAACACCATATATTTT. Its protein is CASSLLRISSGNTIYF.

The CDR3 loop reads CSVDFSGDYGYTF. CDR3 DNA sequence: TGCAGCGTTGACTTCTCGGGGGACTATGGCTACACCTTC. This sequence joins TRBV29-1 and TRBJ1-2, with D tentatively TRBD1 (5 bases). This CDR3 is 13 amino acids long. Germline values: CDR1 SQVTM, CDR2 ANQGSEA. V was cut by 3 bases and J by 3 bases, with 11 bases left in between.

This clonotype came up many times. CDR3 in amino acids: CASSYTVGRQETQYF. The CDR3 DNA reads TGTGCCAGCAGTTACACGGTCGGCAGACAAGAGACCCAGTACTTC. The chain carries TRBV6-5 and TRBJ2-5; no firm D call. The V end was cut by 2 bases, the J end by 2 bases, with 12 bases between. CDR1 is MNHEY, CDR2 SVGAGI, per germline. CDR3 size: 15 residues.

This clonotype was counted between two and nine times. J is TRBJ1-4 and V is TRBV7-9; 12 nucleotides agree with TRBD1. The germline V gene has CDR1 SEHNR and CDR2 FQNEAQ (reference sequence). The CDR3 loop spans 17 amino acids. With 5 bases clipped from V and 5 bases from J, the junction kept 9 bases outside the gene matches. The CDR3 DNA is TGTGCCAGCAGCCCAGGGACAGGGGGCTATATCAATGAAAAACTGTTTTTT. It yields the protein CASSPGTGGYINEKLFF. Full variable domain (remainder filled in from reference TRBV7-9 and TRBJ1-4): DTGVSQNPRHKITKRGQNVTFRCDPISEHNRLYWYRQTLGQGPEFLTYFQNEAQLEKSRLLSDRFSAERPKGSFSTLEIQRTEQGDSAMYLCASSPGTGGYINEKLFFGSGTQLSVL.

This clonotype was detected many times. V usage is TRBV6-5 and J usage is TRBJ1-1; D not resolved. The CDR3 length is 15 residues. With 2 bases removed from V and 0 bases from J, the gap between germline ends came to 10 bases. CDR1 and CDR2 from the germline V gene are MNHEY and SVGAGI. Written as DNA, the CDR3 is TGTGCCAGCAGTTACGCCGGCCGGATGAACACTGAAGCTTTCTTT. This encodes CASSYAGRMNTEAFF.

On this clonotype itself: The missing conserved phenylalanine or tryptophan at the end of this CDR3 makes a read error likely. The chain combines TRBV25-1 with TRBJ1-2; no definite D call. CDR3 length equals 14 residues. CDR1 is MGHDK and CDR2 is SYGVNS in the germline V gene. Trimming removed 1 base at V and 4 bases at J, with 10 bases between. The CDR3 DNA sequence: TGTGCCAGCAGTGAATGGGAACAGTTCTATGGCTACACCTGC. Residues: CASSEWEQFYGYTC.

This clonotype was counted a few times. The J gene is TRBJ2-2, the V gene TRBV7-9; D is unresolved. V lost 10 bases and J 0 bases, leaving 12 bases between the germline ends. Germline CDR1 SEHNR, CDR2 FQNEAQ (reference sequence). The length of the CDR3 is 14 residues. The CDR3 protein is CATLSPANTGELFF. As DNA, the CDR3 is TGTGCCACCTTGTCCCCCGCGAACACCGGGGAGCTGTTTTTT.

This rearrangement joins TRBV11-1 to TRBJ2-7; tentative D call: TRBD1 (6 bases). Germline V gene data show CDR1 as SGHAT and CDR2 as FQDESV (reference sequence). The CDR3 is 13 amino acids. With 3 bases removed from V and 7 bases from J, the gap between germline ends came to 13 bases. Written as DNA, the CDR3 is TGTGCCAGCAGCTTGGGGCCGGACAGTGAGCAGTACGTC. As protein: CASSLGPDSEQYV.

About this clonotype: An end of the junction differs from the germline gene, which may be a read error. The chain employs TRBV7-1 and TRBJ2-5; unclear D gene. TRBV7-1 is given ORF status, its function remaining uncertain. CDR3 length equals 12 residues. The CDR3, as DNA: TGTGCCAGCAGCCCAAGCCCAGAGACCCAGCACTTC. It encodes CASSPSPETQHF.